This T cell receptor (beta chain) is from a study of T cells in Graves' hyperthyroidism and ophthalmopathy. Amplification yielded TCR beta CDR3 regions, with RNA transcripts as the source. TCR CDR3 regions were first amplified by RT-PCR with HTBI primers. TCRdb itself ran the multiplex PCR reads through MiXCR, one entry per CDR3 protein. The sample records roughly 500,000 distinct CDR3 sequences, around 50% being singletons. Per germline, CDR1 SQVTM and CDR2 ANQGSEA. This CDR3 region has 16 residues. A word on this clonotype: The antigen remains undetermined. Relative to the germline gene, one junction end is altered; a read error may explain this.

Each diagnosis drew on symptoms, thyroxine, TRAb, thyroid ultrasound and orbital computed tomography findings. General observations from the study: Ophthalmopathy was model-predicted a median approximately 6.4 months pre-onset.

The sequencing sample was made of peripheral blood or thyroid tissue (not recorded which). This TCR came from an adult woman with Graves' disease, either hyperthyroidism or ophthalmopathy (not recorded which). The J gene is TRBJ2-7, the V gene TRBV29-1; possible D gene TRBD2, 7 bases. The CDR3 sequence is CSVQPPGHGGSYEKYF. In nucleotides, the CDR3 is TGCAGCGTTCAGCCGCCGGGACACGGGGGGTCCTACGAGAAGTACTTC.